This TCR beta chain was profiled in a study of beta chain features in type 1 diabetes. General observations from the study: Compared with healthy donors, patients appeared to share more similar naive, central memory and regulatory TCRB repertoires. cDNA sequencing could over-represent cells with high TCR expression. Shorter TCRB CDR3s, moderately but significantly so, marked every one of the four CD4+ subsets in Type 1 diabetes patients. A pattern of fewer insertions and more deletions at VDJ junctions was seen in type 1 diabetes patients.

The sample holds a few counts of this clone. What it recognizes is unknown. Reverse transcription of all isolated RNA meant that expressed TCRB transcripts were sequenced. TCRdb's table, derived via immunoSEQ multiplex PCR, lists solely in-frame clones and lacks some. This repertoire shows about 160,000 clones, roughly 9% found once; its top ten account for 0.65% to 0.9%. Germline values: CDR1 LGHNA, CDR2 YNFKEQ. The CDR3 has 13 amino acids. The junction had 9 bases not matched to a gene; V was cut back by 9 bases and J by 8 bases. Input material: central memory CD4+ T cells from blood. The rearrangement joins TRBV4-2 to TRBJ1-2, with 10 bases fitting TRBD1. This TCR derives from a woman aged 30 to 39 with type 1 diabetes. The CDR3 sequence: CASQGQGGEGYTF. CDR3 DNA sequence: TGTGCCAGTCAAGGACAGGGGGGAGAGGGCTACACCTTC.